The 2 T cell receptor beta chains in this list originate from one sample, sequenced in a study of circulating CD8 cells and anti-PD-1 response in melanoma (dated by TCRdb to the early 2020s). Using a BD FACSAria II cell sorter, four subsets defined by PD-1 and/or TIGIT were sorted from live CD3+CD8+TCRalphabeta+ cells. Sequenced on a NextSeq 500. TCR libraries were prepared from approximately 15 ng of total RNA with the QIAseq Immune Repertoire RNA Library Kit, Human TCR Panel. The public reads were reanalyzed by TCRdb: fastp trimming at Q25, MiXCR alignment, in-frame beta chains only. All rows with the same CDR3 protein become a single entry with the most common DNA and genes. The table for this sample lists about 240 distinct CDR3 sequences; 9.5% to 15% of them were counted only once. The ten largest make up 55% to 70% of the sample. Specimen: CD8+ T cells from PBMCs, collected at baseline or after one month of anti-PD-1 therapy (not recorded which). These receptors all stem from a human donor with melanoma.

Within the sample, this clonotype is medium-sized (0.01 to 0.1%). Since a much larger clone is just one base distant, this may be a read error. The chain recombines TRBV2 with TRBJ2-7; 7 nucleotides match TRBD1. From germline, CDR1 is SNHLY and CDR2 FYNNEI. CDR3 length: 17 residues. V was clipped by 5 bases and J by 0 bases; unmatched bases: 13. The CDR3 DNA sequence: TGTGCCAGCAGTCTAAGAACAGGGGCCCAATCCTCCTACGAGCAGTACTTC. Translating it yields CASSLRTGAQSSYEQYF.

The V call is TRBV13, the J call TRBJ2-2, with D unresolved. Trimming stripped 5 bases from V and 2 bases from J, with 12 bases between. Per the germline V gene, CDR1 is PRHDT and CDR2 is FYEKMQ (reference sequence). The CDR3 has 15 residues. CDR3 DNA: TGTGCCAGCAGCACCCGATGGGGAAACACCGGGGAGCTGTTTTTT. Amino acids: CASSTRWGNTGELFF.